This T cell receptor (beta chain) was obtained from a study of T cells in Graves' hyperthyroidism and ophthalmopathy. Overall study: Peripheral blood sampling occurred at initial diagnosis, before any treatment.

CDR3 length equals 16 residues. Trimming left V 3 bases short and J 2 bases short, with 14 bases between. Germline CDR1 MDHEN, CDR2 SYDVKM. This clonotype has only a few counts. RNA transcripts served as the template for amplifying TCR beta CDR3 regions. Primed by the HTBI set, a first-round RT-PCR was run on the TCR CDR3. TCRdb analysed the multiplex PCR reads with MiXCR anew, one entry per CDR3 protein. The repertoire holds 600,000 to 700,000 distinct CDR3 sequences, with roughly 15% as singletons. Out of more than 8 ml of fresh peripheral blood came the PBMCs. The rearrangement links TRBV28 to TRBJ2-1; D is perhaps TRBD2 (5 bases). Material: blood. The sequence derives from a woman aged 35 to 49 with Graves' ophthalmopathy. The CDR3, as DNA: TGTGCCAGCAGTTTGGAGGTCGCCCAGGCCTACAATGAGCAGTTCTTC. Translation: CASSLEVAQAYNEQFF. Looking up the rest from reference TRBV28 and TRBJ2-1 gives the full variable domain: DVKVTQSSRYLVKRTGEKVFLECVQDMDHENMFWYRQDPGLGLRLIYFSYDVKMKEKGDIPEGYSVSREKKERFSLILESASTNQTSMYLCASSLEVAQAYNEQFFGPGTRLTVL.